This T cell receptor beta chain is from a study of blood T cells in healthy people across ages (dated by TCRdb to 2015 to 2017). Notes on the research overall: In model experiments, template switching captured roughly one uniquely barcoded TCR beta cDNA molecule for every two T cells. For two donors (one aged 18 to 29 and one aged 80 or older), the study analyzed two additional independent replicas of 1 million unique cDNA reads from the same blood draw. To avoid experimental bias, donors of different ages were distributed randomly across sequencing lanes. Using deep sequencing normalized with unique cDNA molecular identifiers, the study measured how TCR beta repertoire diversity changes with age. The donors were divided into four age groups: young (average around 15 years), middle-aged (approximately 39), aged (roughly 66) and long-lived (82). Paper-wide results and their limitations: Observed TCR beta diversity per million T cells fell roughly linearly with age, and a significant reduction was already apparent by age roughly 40. Observed TCR beta diversity correlated strongly with the percentage of naive T cells measured by flow cytometry. Because the CMV infection status of the donors was unknown, age-related changes in expanded clonotypes may potentially have been confounded. Estimates of total diversity based on one million sequenced T cells were considered lower bounds and underestimates. Bulk unsorted PBMC profiling prevented conclusive comparison of naive and antigen-experienced compartments. Compared with the aged group, the long-lived group had more naive CD4+ T cells, fewer expanded clones and increased TCR diversity, suggesting age selection.

A remark on this clonotype: Its antigen has not been determined. One base away there is no much larger clone; base qualities are not given.

Reading the germline V gene gives CDR1 SNHLY and CDR2 FYNNEI. The V end gives up 10 bases and the J end 2 bases, leaving 5 bases in the junction not matched to a gene. From cysteine to phenylalanine, the CDR3 is 13 amino acids long. Here the CDR3 DNA is all that survives: 39 bases in frame from base 1. The method behind the library was 5' RACE. Reads for this sample came from an Illumina HiSeq 2500. A second 7 to 11 cycle PCR used a sample-barcoded 5' primer and a J-beta primer mix. A template-switch 5' adaptor carrying 12 random nucleotides introduced a unique molecular identifier onto each TCR beta cDNA molecule. Each sample yielded at least 2.5 million CDR3-containing paired-end reads. The Mint cDNA synthesis kit, primed by a TRBC-specific oligonucleotide, was used to synthesize first-strand cDNA from all RNA. Following uracil-DNA glycosylase treatment, a first 18-cycle PCR with universal primers M1SS and BC2_uni_R was performed on all cDNA. In the authors' own workflow: For normalization, 1 million high-quality reads were randomly selected from each sample, with every read carrying a distinct molecular identifier. Instead of being binned into consensus sequences, reads with shared molecular identifiers were discarded. CDR3 identification, clonotype clustering and error correction used MiTCR with a Q25 quality threshold and the strictest error-elimination algorithm. A nonparametric unseen species model with Euler transformation was used to estimate a lower bound on total TCR beta diversity. TCRdb redid the processing of the public reads, applying fastp at Q25 and MiXCR, and retained in-frame beta chains. Records with the same CDR3 protein are collapsed into one entry carrying the most frequent genes and DNA. These V and J calls are TCRdb output, not the study's own analysis. Here the sample has about 580,000 distinct CDR3 sequences; about 45% occur a single time. Clones ranked in the top ten supply about 22% of the sample.

Systemically healthy Caucasian individuals from Russia, over 30 in total and aged roughly 6 to 95 years, were included as donors. Each donor gave about 9.2 milliliters of peripheral blood, drawn into EDTA-treated Vacutainer tubes. PBMCs were isolated by Ficoll-Paque density-gradient centrifugation, with at least 6.5 million obtained per sample. Trizol reagent was used to extract total RNA from PBMCs, with at least 5 micrograms per sample. For every donor, flow cytometry on a PBMC aliquot measured the percentage of naive CD45RAhigh/CD27high T cells. The chain was built from TRBV2 and TRBJ2-3; 8 central nucleotides agree with TRBD2. This sequence was found in a man older than 75 in good health. The material sequenced was blood. The CDR3 region has the sequence CATTSGYTDTQYF. The base sequence is TGTGCCACCACTAGCGGATACACAGATACGCAGTATTTT.